The sequence of this T cell receptor (beta chain) was determined in a study of T cell repertoires in cytomegalovirus infection. MiXCR was run by TCRdb on the reads, yielding one entry per CDR3 protein. Here the sample spans some 100,000 distinct CDR3 sequences, 20% to 25% being singletons. Study-level results: Predominance within the ex vivo response was attributable to HLA-C-restricted CMV-specific TCR beta clonotypes.

Trimming at V came to 6 bases and at J to 4 bases, leaving 6 bases not matched to a gene. CDR1 is SEHNR, CDR2 FQNEAQ, per germline (reference sequence). The CDR3 length is 14 residues. In its sample, this clonotype was seen a few times. The antigen is undetermined. The V gene is TRBV7-9, the J gene TRBJ2-1, with TRBD1 matching 7 bases. This TCR was recovered from a human donor in good health (CMV status not recorded). Some clones in this sample may be carry-over from other donors' samples. The specimen was CD8+ T cells from PBMCs. The CDR3 DNA is TGTGCCAGCAGGCCTTCGGGACAGTACAATGAGCAGTTCTTC. Translated, it gives CASRPSGQYNEQFF.